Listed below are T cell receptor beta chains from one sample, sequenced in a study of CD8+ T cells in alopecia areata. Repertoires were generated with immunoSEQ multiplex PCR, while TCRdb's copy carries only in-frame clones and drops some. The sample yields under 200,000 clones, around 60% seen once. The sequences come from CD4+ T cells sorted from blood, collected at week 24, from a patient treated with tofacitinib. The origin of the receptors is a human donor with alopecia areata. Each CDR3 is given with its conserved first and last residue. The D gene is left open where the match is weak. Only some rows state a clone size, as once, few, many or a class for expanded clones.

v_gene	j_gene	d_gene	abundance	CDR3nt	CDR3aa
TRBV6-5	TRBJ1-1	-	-	TGTGCCACATCAGCGATAATGAACACTGAAGCTTTCTTT	CATSAIMNTEAFF
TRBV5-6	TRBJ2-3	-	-	TGTGCCAGCAGCTTGGGAGGGAGAAGCACAGATACGCAGTATTTT	CASSLGGRSTDTQYF
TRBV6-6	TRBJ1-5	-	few	TGTGCCAGCACCACCTCGGGGGGCGCGGGGCAGCCCCAGCATTTT	CASTTSGGAGQPQHF
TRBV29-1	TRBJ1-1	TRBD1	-	TGCAGCGTTGATTACAGGGGCACTGAAGCTTTCTTT	CSVDYRGTEAFF
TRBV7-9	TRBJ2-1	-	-	TGTGCCAGCAGCTTAGCCAGTCTGGACTACAATGAGCAGTTCTTC	CASSLASLDYNEQFF
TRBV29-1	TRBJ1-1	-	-	TGCAGCGTTCTCCTCCTTTTGGCCGCCACTGAAGCTTTCTTT	CSVLLLLAATEAFF
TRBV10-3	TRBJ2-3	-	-	TGTGCCATCAGTGAGAAACGGAAGCGGGGCACAGATACGCAGTATTTT	CAISEKRKRGTDTQYF
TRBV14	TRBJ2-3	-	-	TGTGCCAGCAGCCAAGGGACAGCTACCGTACAGTATTTT	CASSQGTATVQYF
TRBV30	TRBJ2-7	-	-	TGTGCCTGGAGTCCCTCGACAGGGAGGGTACCCGAGCAGTACTTC	CAWSPSTGRVPEQYF
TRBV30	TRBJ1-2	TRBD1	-	TGTGCCTGCTTAGACAGGGGCAACTATGGCTACACCTTC	CACLDRGNYGYTF
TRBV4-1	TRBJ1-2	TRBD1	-	TGCGCCAGCAGCCAAGCACAGGGGTGGAATGGCTACACCTTC	CASSQAQGWNGYTF
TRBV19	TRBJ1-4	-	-	TGTGCCAGTAGTATAACTGCAACTAATGAAAAACTGTTTTTT	CASSITATNEKLFF
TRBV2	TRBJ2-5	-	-	TGTGCCAGCAGTGCAGAATATCAGGAGACCCAGTACTTC	CASSAEYQETQYF
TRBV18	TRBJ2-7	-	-	TGTGCCAGCTCCGGACAGGCGGGGGACGAGCAGTACTTC	CASSGQAGDEQYF
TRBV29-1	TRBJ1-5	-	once	TGCAGCGTTGGGCGCGACACGGGCCAGCCCCAGCATTTT	CSVGRDTGQPQHF
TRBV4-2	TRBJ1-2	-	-	TGTGCCAGCAGCCAAGAAGCGTACAGCCGCTTGTATGGCTACACCTTC	CASSQEAYSRLYGYTF
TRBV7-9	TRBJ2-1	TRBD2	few	TGTGCCAGCAGTACTAGCGGTTCCTACAATGAGCAGTTCTTC	CASSTSGSYNEQFF
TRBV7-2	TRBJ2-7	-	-	TGTGCCAGCAGCTTCATATGGGGCCCCCAGTACTTC	CASSFIWGPQYF
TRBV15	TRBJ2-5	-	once	TGTGCCACCAGCAGAGTCCGGTACCAAGAGACCCAGTACTTC	CATSRVRYQETQYF
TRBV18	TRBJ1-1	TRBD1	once	TGTGCCAGCTCACCATCCAGGGGGCAAACTGAAGCTTTCTTT	CASSPSRGQTEAFF
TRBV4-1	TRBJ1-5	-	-	TGCGCCAGCAGCCAAGACAGTCTCAATCAGCCCCAGCATTTT	CASSQDSLNQPQHF
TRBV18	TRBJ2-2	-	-	TGTGCCAGCTCACCGAACACCGGGGAGCTGTTTTTT	CASSPNTGELFF
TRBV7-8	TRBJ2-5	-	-	TGTGCCAGCAGCTTAGCGAGCGGGTACCAAGAGACCCAGTACTTC	CASSLASGYQETQYF
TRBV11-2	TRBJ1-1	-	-	TGTGCCAGCAGCTTACAGATAAACACTGAAGCTTTCTTT	CASSLQINTEAFF
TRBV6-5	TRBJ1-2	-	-	TGTGCCAGCAGTTTGAGGGGTTGGGATGGCTACACCTTC	CASSLRGWDGYTF
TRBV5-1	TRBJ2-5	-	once	TGCGCCAGCAGCTTGGGCGGACAGCAAGAGACCCAGTACTTC	CASSLGGQQETQYF
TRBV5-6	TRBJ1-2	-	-	TGTGCCAGCAGCGATGGTGGGGGGTACTATGGCTACACCTTC	CASSDGGGYYGYTF
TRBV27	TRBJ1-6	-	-	TGTGCCAGCAGTTTTAGGGGTTCCTATAATTCACCCCTCCACTTT	CASSFRGSYNSPLHF
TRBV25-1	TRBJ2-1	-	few	TGTGCCAGCAGCGGGGGAATGGGCTCCTACAATGAGCAGTTCTTC	CASSGGMGSYNEQFF
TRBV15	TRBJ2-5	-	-	TGTGCCACCAGCAGAGGGGCCGAAGAGACCCAGTACTTC	CATSRGAEETQYF
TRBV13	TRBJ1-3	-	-	TGTGCCAGCAGCTTAGTAGGCTCTGGAAACACCATATATTTT	CASSLVGSGNTIYF
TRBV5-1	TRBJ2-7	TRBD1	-	TGCGCCAGCGCTCCTAGGGACAGAAGCTACGAGCAGTACTTC	CASAPRDRSYEQYF
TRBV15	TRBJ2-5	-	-	TGTGCCACCAGCAGACCTCGGGAGACCCAGTACTTC	CATSRPRETQYF
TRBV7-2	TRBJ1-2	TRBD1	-	TGTGCCAGCAGCTTAACCAGGGGGCCATTTCTTAGCTACACCTTC	CASSLTRGPFLSYTF
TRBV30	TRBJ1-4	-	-	TGTGCCTGGAGTTTACAGCAGGGTGGGAATGAAAAACTGTTTTTT	CAWSLQQGGNEKLFF
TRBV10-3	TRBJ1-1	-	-	TGTGCCATCAGTGATAGGACAAGGGGAAATACTGAAGCTTTCTTT	CAISDRTRGNTEAFF
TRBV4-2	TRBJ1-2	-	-	TGTGCCAGCAGCCAAGATTGGACCCCTAACTATGGCTACACCTTC	CASSQDWTPNYGYTF
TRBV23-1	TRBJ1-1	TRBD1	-	TGCGCCAGCAGGCCAGGGGGGAACACTGAAGCTTTCTTT	CASRPGGNTEAFF
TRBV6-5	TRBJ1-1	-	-	TGTGCCAGCAGTTACTCGGGGGGGGCTGAAGCTTTCTTT	CASSYSGGAEAFF
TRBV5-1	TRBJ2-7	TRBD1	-	TGCGCCAGCGGACAGGGGGCAGGGTCCTACGAGCAGTACTTC	CASGQGAGSYEQYF
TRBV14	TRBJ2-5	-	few	TGTGCCAGCAGCCAAGAGAGGGCCAGGCAAGAGACCCAGTACTTC	CASSQERARQETQYF
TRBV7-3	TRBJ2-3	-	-	TGTGCCAGCAGCTTAACGGGACTGGAAGGGGATACGCAGTATTTT	CASSLTGLEGDTQYF
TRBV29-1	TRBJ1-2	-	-	TGCAGCGTTGAGGTTGAGACTAACTATGGCTACACCTTC	CSVEVETNYGYTF
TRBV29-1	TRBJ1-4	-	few	TGCAGCGTGTGTAACGACAGAATTAATGAAAAACTGTTTTTT	CSVCNDRINEKLFF
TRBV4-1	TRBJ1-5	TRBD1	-	TGCGCCAGCAGCCAGGGAGACAGGGACAATCAGCCCCAGCATTTT	CASSQGDRDNQPQHF
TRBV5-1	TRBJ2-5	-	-	TGCGCCAGCAGCTTAGGACAGATTCAAGAGACCCAGTACTTC	CASSLGQIQETQYF
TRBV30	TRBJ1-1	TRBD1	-	TGTGCCTGGAGTTTTGGGACAGCGAACACTGAAGCTTTCTTT	CAWSFGTANTEAFF
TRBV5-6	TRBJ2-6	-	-	TGTGCCAGCAGCGCCAGGAAAGGGAACTCTGGGGCCAACGTCCTGACTTTC	CASSARKGNSGANVLTF
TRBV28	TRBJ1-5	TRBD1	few	TGTGCCAGCAGTTTAGGAGGGGGCTGGATTAGCAATCAGCCCCAGCATTTT	CASSLGGGWISNQPQHF
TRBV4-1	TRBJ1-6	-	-	TGCGCCAGCAGCCTCTTGGGCGCAAGGAAGGCCCTCCACTTT	CASSLLGARKALHF
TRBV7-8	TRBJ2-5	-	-	TGTGCCAGCAGCTTCGGGACGGTCGGAGAGACCCAGTACTTC	CASSFGTVGETQYF